A selection of T cell receptor beta chains follows, all from one sample in a study of identical twins. TCRdb re-derived calls from the 5' RACE reads in MiXCR, one entry per CDR3 protein. Among a few hundred thousand distinct CDR3 sequences, around 12% were seen once, and the ten largest hold roughly 7.8%. This sample also belongs to another study, concerning yellow fever vaccine responses in identical twins.

Sequenced input: CD8+ T cells sorted from blood. The receptors shown here come from a woman aged 18-29 years in good health. The CDR3 runs from the conserved cysteine through the conserved F or W. Each record gives: V gene, J gene, CDR3 protein.

V: TRBV9
J: TRBJ1-4
CDR3: CASSVAGKGANEKLFF

V: TRBV11-3
J: TRBJ1-5
CDR3: CASRLTGGCQPQHF

V: TRBV28
J: TRBJ1-5
CDR3: CASSPTSPSQPQHF

V: TRBV4-1
J: TRBJ1-5
CDR3: CASSQATGSINQPQHF

V: TRBV12-3/TRBV12-4
J: TRBJ2-1
CDR3: CASSNLSGRHYNEQFF

V: TRBV12-3/TRBV12-4
J: TRBJ2-1
CDR3: CASRPGALNSYNEQFF

V: TRBV3-1
J: TRBJ2-3
CDR3: CASSQPPTDTQYF

V: TRBV3-1
J: TRBJ2-6
CDR3: CASSQGFRDRMRTGANVLTF

V: TRBV5-1
J: TRBJ2-3
CDR3: CASRYRTGSTDTQYF

V: TRBV24-1
J: TRBJ2-2
CDR3: CATRDRTGDTGELFF

V: TRBV3-1
J: TRBJ2-7
CDR3: CASSQGLGRLNEQYF

V: TRBV29-1
J: TRBJ2-3
CDR3: CSVGDRQYF

V: TRBV27
J: TRBJ2-1
CDR3: CASSLKGSSYNEQFF

V: TRBV12-3/TRBV12-4
J: TRBJ2-7
CDR3: CASSWDRDYEQYF

V: TRBV2
J: TRBJ1-5
CDR3: CASSVHAGRVSENQPQHF

V: TRBV7-8
J: TRBJ2-3
CDR3: CASSLGGGFDTQYF

V: TRBV6-5
J: TRBJ2-3
CDR3: CASSYSQSTDTQYF

V: TRBV28
J: TRBJ2-1
CDR3: CASSLRDRGPSGATEQFF

V: TRBV6-5
J: TRBJ2-5
CDR3: CASSYVGGARETQYF

V: TRBV16
J: TRBJ1-1
CDR3: CASSQSSGNTEAFF

V: TRBV4-2
J: TRBJ2-2
CDR3: CASSQDWSANTGELFF

V: TRBV27
J: TRBJ2-5
CDR3: CASRRNSRPQETQYF

V: TRBV12-3/TRBV12-4
J: TRBJ2-1
CDR3: CASSFGGSQFF

V: TRBV27
J: TRBJ2-1
CDR3: CASSPASSNEQFF

V: TRBV4-1
J: TRBJ1-2
CDR3: CASSQDRKSGYTF

V: TRBV15
J: TRBJ1-6
CDR3: CATSRHWGSYNSPLHF

V: TRBV14
J: TRBJ2-7
CDR3: CASSQDLGTGVYEQYF